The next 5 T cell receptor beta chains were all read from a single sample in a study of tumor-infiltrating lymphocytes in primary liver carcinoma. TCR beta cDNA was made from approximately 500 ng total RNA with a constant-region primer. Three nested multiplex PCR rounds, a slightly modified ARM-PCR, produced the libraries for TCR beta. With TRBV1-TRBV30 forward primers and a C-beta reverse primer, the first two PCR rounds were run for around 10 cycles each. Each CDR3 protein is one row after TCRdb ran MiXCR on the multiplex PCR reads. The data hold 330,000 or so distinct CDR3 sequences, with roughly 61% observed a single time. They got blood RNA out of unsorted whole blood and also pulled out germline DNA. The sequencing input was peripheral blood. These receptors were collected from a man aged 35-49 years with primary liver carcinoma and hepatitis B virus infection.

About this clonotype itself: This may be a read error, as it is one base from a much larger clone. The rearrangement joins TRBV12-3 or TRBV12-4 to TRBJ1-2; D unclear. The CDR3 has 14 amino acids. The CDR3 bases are TGTACCAGCAGTTCCGGTGCCAAGGTCTATGGCTACACCTTC. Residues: CTSSSGAKVYGYTF.

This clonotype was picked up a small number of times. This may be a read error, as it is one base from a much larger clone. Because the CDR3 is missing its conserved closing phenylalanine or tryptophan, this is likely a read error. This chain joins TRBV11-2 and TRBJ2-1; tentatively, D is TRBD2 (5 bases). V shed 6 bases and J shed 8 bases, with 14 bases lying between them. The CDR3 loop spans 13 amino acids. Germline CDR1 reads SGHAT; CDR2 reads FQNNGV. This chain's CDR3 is CASRTLREYEQFS. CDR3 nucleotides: TGTGCCAGCAGGACCTTGAGGGAATATGAGCAGTTCTCC.

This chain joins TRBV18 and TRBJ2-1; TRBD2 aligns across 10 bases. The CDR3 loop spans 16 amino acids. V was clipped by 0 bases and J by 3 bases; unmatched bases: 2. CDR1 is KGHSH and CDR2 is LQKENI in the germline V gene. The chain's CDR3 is CASSPPLAGVYNEQFF. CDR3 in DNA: TGTGCCAGCTCACCACCGCTAGCGGGAGTCTACAATGAGCAGTTCTTC.

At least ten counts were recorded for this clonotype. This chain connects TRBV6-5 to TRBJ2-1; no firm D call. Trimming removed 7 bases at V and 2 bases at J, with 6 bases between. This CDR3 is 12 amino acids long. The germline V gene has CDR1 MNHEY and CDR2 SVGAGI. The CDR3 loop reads CASISPYNEQFF. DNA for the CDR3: TGTGCCAGCATCTCTCCCTACAATGAGCAGTTCTTC.

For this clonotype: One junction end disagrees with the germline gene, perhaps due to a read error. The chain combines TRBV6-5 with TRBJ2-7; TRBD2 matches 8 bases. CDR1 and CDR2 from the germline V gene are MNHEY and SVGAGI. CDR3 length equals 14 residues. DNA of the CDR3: TGTGTCAGCAGACCAGCGGGAGCTAGCTACGAGCAGTACTTC. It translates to CVSRPAGASYEQYF.